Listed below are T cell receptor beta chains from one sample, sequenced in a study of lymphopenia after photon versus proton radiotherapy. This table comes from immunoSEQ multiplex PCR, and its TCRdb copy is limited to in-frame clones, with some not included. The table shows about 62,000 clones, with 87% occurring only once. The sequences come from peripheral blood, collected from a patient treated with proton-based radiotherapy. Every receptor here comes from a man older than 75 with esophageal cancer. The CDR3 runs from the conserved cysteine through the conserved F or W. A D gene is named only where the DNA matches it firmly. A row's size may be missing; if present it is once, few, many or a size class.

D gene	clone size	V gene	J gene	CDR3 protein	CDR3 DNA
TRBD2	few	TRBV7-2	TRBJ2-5	CASTNSGVETQYF	TGTGCCAGCACCAACAGCGGGGTAGAGACCCAGTACTTC
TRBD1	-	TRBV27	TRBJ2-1	CASSFGDRVYNEQFF	TGTGCCAGCAGTTTTGGGGACAGGGTCTACAATGAGCAGTTCTTC
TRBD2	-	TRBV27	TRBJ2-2	CASSSGLAGAGELFF	TGTGCCAGCAGTTCGGGACTAGCGGGAGCCGGGGAGCTGTTTTTT
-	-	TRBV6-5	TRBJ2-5	CASSYSNNQETQYF	TGTGCCAGCAGTTACTCGAACAACCAAGAGACCCAGTACTTC
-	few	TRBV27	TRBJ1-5	CASSWGSSRGQGNQPQHF	TGTGCCAGCAGTTGGGGGAGTTCGAGGGGCCAAGGTAATCAGCCCCAGCATTTT
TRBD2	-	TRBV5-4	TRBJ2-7	CASSWPGLAVEEQYF	TGTGCCAGCAGCTGGCCGGGACTAGCGGTTGAAGAGCAGTACTTC
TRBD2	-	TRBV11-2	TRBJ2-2	CASSLARTSGRAGELFF	TGTGCCAGCAGCCTCGCTCGGACTAGCGGGAGGGCCGGGGAGCTGTTTTTT
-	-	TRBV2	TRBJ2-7	CASIKDPSSYEQYF	TGTGCCAGTATAAAGGACCCTAGCTCCTACGAGCAGTACTTC
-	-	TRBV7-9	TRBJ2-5	CASNSGLGQETQYF	TGTGCCAGCAACTCAGGGCTGGGCCAAGAGACCCAGTACTTC
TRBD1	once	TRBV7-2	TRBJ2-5	CASSSRQGSGAETQYF	TGTGCCAGCAGCTCCCGACAGGGGTCTGGGGCAGAGACCCAGTACTTC
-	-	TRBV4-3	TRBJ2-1	CASSQDTGVVGNEQFF	TGCGCCAGCAGCCAAGATACGGGAGTCGTTGGCAATGAGCAGTTCTTC
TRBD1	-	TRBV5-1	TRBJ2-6	CASSGRTGYRSGANVLTF	TGCGCCAGCAGCGGAAGGACAGGGTATAGGTCTGGGGCCAACGTCCTGACTTTC
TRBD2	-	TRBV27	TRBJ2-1	CASSPLSGRASEQFF	TGTGCCAGCAGTCCCCTTAGCGGGAGGGCCAGTGAGCAGTTCTTC
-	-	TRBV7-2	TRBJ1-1	CASSLAGVDTEAFF	TGTGCCAGCAGCTTAGCTGGGGTGGACACTGAAGCTTTCTTT
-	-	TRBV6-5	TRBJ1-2	CASSYSEFYGYTF	TGTGCCAGCAGTTACTCGGAGTTTTATGGCTACACCTTC
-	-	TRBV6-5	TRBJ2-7	CASSYSPVSGYEQYF	TGTGCCAGCAGTTACTCTCCGGTATCGGGGTACGAGCAGTACTTC
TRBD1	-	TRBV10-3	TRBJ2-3	CAIRKTTGASTDTQYF	TGTGCCATCAGGAAAACGACAGGGGCTAGCACAGATACGCAGTATTTT
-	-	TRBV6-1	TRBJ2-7	CASSDRATAGYEQYF	TGTGCCAGCAGTGACAGAGCCACCGCGGGTTACGAGCAGTACTTC
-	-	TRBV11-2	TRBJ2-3	CASSFRTAGTDTQYF	TGTGCCAGCAGCTTCAGGACGGCGGGGACCGATACGCAGTATTTT
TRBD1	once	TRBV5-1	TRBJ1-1	CASSRRQGRRNTEAFF	TGCGCCAGCAGCCGAAGACAGGGCCGACGGAACACTGAAGCTTTCTTT
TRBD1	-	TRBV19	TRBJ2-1	CASSTGQGGRFYVNEQFF	TGTGCCAGTAGTACGGGACAAGGGGGCCGTTTTTACGTCAATGAGCAGTTCTTC
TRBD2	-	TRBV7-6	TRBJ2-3	CASSLEGTSGIGTDTQYF	TGTGCCAGCAGCTTAGAGGGGACTAGCGGGATAGGCACAGATACGCAGTATTTT
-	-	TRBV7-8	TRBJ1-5	CASSLVSQPQHF	TGTGCCAGCAGCTTAGTCAGCCAGCCCCAGCATTTT
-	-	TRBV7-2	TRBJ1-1	CASSLGSHSTITNTEAFF	TGTGCCAGCAGCTTAGGGTCCCACTCAACCATTACTAACACTGAAGCTTTCTTT
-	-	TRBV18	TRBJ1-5	CASSSETFDQPQHF	TGTGCCAGCTCCTCCGAGACATTCGATCAGCCCCAGCATTTT
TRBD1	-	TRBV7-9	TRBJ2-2	CASSFSQGAGELFF	TGTGCCAGCAGCTTCTCCCAGGGGGCCGGGGAGCTGTTTTTT
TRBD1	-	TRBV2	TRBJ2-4	CASSLRDRGLFIQYF	TGTGCCAGCAGTCTCCGGGACAGGGGGCTGTTCATTCAGTACTTC
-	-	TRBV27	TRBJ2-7	CASSLKQNYEQYF	TGTGCCAGCAGTTTAAAACAGAACTACGAGCAGTACTTC
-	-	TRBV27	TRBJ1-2	CASSSTGNYGYTF	TGTGCCAGCAGTTCCACAGGGAACTATGGCTACACCTTC
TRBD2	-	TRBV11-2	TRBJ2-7	CASSRLAGGVYEQYF	TGTGCCAGCAGCCGACTAGCGGGAGGGGTCTACGAGCAGTACTTC
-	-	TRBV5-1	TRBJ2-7	CASNPGTSSYEQYF	TGCGCCAGCAATCCAGGAACAAGCTCCTACGAGCAGTACTTC
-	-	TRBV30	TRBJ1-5	CAWNTGVGNQPQHF	TGTGCCTGGAACACAGGAGTGGGCAATCAGCCCCAGCATTTT